This T cell receptor (beta chain) is from a study of cytomegalovirus exposure and HLA in healthy donors. On the study more broadly: The study placed about 86% of its 398 genotyped donors in the Caucasian-associated ancestry cluster.

The V segment lost 5 bases and the J segment 4 bases; nucleotides outside the gene matches: 7. The CDR3 is 15 residues long. The germline V gene has CDR1 MNHNY and CDR2 SVGAGI (reference sequence). Study outcomes and limitations: HLA alleles were associated with fewer than 20,000 TCR beta sequences in a later analysis at 0.05 false discovery rate. Immune exposure information available was restricted to CMV serostatus.

As to this clone: The antigen is not known.

The primer mix had 60 Vbeta and 13 Jbeta primers. The repertoire was sequenced with immunoSEQ multiplex PCR; TCRdb's copy has only in-frame clones and lacks some. Of about 110,000 clones in the sample, approximately 80% were seen once. The source of this sequence is a woman aged 18-35 years in good health and CMV-seropositive. What was sequenced was PBMCs. V usage is TRBV6-6 and J usage is TRBJ2-1; 8 bases are shared with TRBD2. The CDR3 DNA reads as TGTGCCAGCAGTCGCCGGCTAGCGGGTTACAATGAGCAGTTCTTC. This translates into CASSRRLAGYNEQFF.